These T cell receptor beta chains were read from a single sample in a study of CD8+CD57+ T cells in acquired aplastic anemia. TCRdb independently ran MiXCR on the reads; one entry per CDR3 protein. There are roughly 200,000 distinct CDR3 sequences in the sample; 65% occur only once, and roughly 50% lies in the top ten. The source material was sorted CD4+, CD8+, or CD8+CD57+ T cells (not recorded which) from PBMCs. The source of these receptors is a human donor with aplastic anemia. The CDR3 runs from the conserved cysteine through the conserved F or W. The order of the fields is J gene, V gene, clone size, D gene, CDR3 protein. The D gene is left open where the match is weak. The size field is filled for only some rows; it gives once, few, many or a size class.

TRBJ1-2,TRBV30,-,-,CDWSSDVCSSDLRYTF
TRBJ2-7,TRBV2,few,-,CASSTLSSYEQYF
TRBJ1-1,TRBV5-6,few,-,CASSLARDTEAFF
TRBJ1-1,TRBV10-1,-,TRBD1,CASRRGLGAFF
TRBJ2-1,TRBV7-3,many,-,CASSLFQGPTNEQFF
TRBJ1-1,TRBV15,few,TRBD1,CATSRADRGTEAFF
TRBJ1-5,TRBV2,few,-,CASSEQGVVNQPQHF
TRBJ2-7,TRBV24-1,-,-,CATSAAGSYEQYF
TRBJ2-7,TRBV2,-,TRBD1,CASSGQGANLEYF
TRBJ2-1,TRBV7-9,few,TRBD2,CASSHGLAGYNEQFF
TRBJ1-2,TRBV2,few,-,CASSEAVRSQGYTF
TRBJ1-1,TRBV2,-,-,CASSDGVGSGTEAFF
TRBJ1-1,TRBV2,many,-,CASSQPGNTEAFF
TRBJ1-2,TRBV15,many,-,CATIKDRGDYGYTF
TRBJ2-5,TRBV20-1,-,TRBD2,CSASVLAGAGETQYF
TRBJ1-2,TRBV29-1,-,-,CSVGGAWGYTF
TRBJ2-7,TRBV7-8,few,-,CASSPVRVGREEQYF
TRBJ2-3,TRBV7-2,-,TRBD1,CASSSTGVFGTDTQYF
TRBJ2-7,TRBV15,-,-,CATSRAFLEEQYF
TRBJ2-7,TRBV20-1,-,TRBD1,CSATPGQGTYEQYF
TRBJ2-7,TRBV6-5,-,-,CASSARQAEEQYF
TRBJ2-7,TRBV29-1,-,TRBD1,CSAVGTADEQYF
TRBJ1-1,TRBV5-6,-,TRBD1,CASSSRDRDTEAFF
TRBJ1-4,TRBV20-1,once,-,CSASATGTTNEKLFF
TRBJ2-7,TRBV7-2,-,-,CASSSPDIHYEQYF
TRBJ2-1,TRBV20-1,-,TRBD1,CSARDSGQGYNEQFF
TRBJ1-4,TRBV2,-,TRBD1,CASRDQGAGEKLFF
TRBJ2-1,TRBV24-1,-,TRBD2,CATQGLAIEQFF
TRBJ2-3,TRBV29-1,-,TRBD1,CSYGPPGQSTDTQYF
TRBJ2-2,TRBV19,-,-,CASSIQPVGYGYTGELFF
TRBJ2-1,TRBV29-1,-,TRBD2,CSVKRGLAGEQFF
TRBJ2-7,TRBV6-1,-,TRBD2,CASSELAGGLSNF
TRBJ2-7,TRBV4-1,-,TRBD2,CASSPYSTSGTYEQYF
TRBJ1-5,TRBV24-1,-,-,CATAQGYSNQPQHF
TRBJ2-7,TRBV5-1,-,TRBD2,CASSLGLAGGRLGLF
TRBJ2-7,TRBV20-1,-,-,CSARWGDFYEQYF
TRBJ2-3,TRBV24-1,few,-,CATSDGLPDTQYF
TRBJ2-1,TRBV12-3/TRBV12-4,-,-,CASSFGNMGTEQFF
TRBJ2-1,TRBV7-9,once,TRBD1,CAGSHGQAPYNEQFF
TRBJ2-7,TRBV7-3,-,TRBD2,CASSLKGGSSSYEQYF
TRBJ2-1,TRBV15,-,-,CATSSSEGALSSYNEQFF
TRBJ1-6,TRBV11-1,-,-,CASSSTINSPLHF
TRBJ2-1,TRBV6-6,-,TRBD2,CASSPFRGGANEQFF
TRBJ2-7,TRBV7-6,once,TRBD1,CASSDGTGNYEQYF
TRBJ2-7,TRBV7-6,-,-,CASSLIPWLDRTGNYEQYF
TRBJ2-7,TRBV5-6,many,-,CASSSPRARGISYEQYF
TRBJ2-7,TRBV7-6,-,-,CASSPELGTGNYEQYF
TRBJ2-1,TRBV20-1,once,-,CSASINEQFF
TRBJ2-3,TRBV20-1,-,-,CSGSTGWGADTQYF